The sequence of this T cell receptor (beta chain) was determined in a study of T cell responses to AZD1222 COVID-19 vaccine. This table comes from immunoSEQ multiplex PCR, and its TCRdb copy is limited to in-frame clones, with some not included. This sample has some 150,000 clones, with around 91% found just once. As concerns this clone: The antigen is undetermined.

The length of the CDR3 is 12 residues. V gave up 0 bases and J gave up 2 bases, with 5 bases separating them. From germline, CDR1 is SQVTM and CDR2 ANQGSEA. Findings and caveats of the study: Spike-specific TCR breadth and depth grew following two AZD1222 doses. The study found vaccine-associated CD4 TCRs spanning spike, dominant at 160-218 and 743-854. Unmutated regions of variants are reportedly targeted by nearly half of spike-specific TCRs.

Sequenced material: peripheral blood, taken on day 0 of AZD1222 vaccination. The chain is built from TRBV29-1 and TRBJ2-7, with D possibly being TRBD2 (5 bases). The source is an adult in good health. CDR3 in amino acids: CSVEETTYEQYF. CDR3 DNA sequence: TGCAGCGTTGAAGAGACTACCTACGAGCAGTACTTC.